This T cell receptor (beta chain) was documented in a study of OX40 agonist ivuxolimab in advanced cancers. Across the study: Given to patients was ivuxolimab, an agonistic anti-OX40 (CD134) antibody. Every 2 weeks, patients got intravenous ivuxolimab at one of six dose levels (0.01-10 mg/kg). Broader study findings: Averaging showed that CD8+ T cells had more expanded clones than CD4+ did.

TCRdb keeps only in-frame clones here, not all; method: immunoSEQ multiplex PCR. The table includes about 60,000 clones, about 89% detected once. Patients were ruled out by autoimmune disease history or systemic immunosuppression. The V gene lost 0 bases and the J gene lost 6 bases, with 26 bases spanning the gap. This CDR3 has 20 residues. The germline V gene encodes CDR1 MGHRA and CDR2 YSYEKL. A note on this clone: Its target is not known.

The gene calls are TRBV4-1 and TRBJ1-4, with D tentatively TRBD1 (5 bases). The sample was CD4+ or CD8+ T cells sorted from blood, taken in a trial of the OX40 agonist ivuxolimab. The sequence was obtained from an adult with an advanced solid tumor such as melanoma, head and neck, liver or kidney cancer. CDR3 bases: TGCGCCAGCAGCCAAGATGGGGCAGTCCAATCCGTCCTAATTGATGAAAAACTGTTTTTT. It yields the protein CASSQDGAVQSVLIDEKLFF.